These T cell receptor beta chains were read from a single sample in a study of cytomegalovirus exposure and HLA in healthy donors. The repertoire was sequenced with immunoSEQ multiplex PCR; TCRdb's copy has only in-frame clones and lacks some. Of about 140,000 clones in the sample, around 81% were seen once. The sample was PBMCs. Receptors were obtained from a man between 45 and 60 years old in good health and CMV-seronegative. The conserved cysteine and the conserved F or W are not part of the CDR3 here. The order of the fields is J gene, V gene, clone size, CDR3 protein. The size field is filled for only some rows; it gives once, few, many or a size class.

>TRBJ1-6|TRBV4-2|once
ASSQEEQPNSPLH
>TRBJ2-1|TRBV11-3|few
ASSLGQRTGNEQF
>TRBJ1-4|TRBV6-5|few
ASSYEVWDRVEKLF
>TRBJ1-1|TRBV6-4|-
ASSDSGTGHPDEAF
>TRBJ2-1|TRBV5-1|-
ASSLSGEQF
>TRBJ2-1|TRBV4-2|few
ASSQGEREGLYEQF
>TRBJ2-7|TRBV7-5|-
VRSRPRGSYEQY
>TRBJ1-2|TRBV5-1|-
ASRFGGDGYT
>TRBJ2-7|TRBV4-1|-
ASSQDRGYEQY
>TRBJ1-2|TRBV7-9|-
ASSLENRVQYGYT
>TRBJ2-2|TRBV29-1|-
SVDGGYTGELF
>TRBJ2-7|TRBV5-1|-
ASTPVPRGSGFREQY
>TRBJ1-6|TRBV6-5|-
ASSSNSPLH